The 9 T cell receptor beta chains below were found in one sample sequenced in a study of identical twins. In TCRdb, the 5' RACE reads were re-called with MiXCR into one record per CDR3 protein. This table has 230,000 or so distinct CDR3 sequences, approximately 8.3% appearing once. The sample was also linked to a second study, of yellow fever vaccine responses in identical twins.

Sequences were obtained from CD8+ T cells sorted from blood. The source is a young woman in good health.

This clonotype came up a few times. The gene calls are TRBV4-3 and TRBJ2-7; D unclear. V was shortened by 0 bases and J by 0 bases, with 9 bases between the two germline ends. The CDR3 is made up of 15 amino acids. The germline V gene encodes CDR1 LGHNA and CDR2 YSLEER. Here the CDR3 DNA reads TGCGCCAGCAGCCAAGATCTAGGGTACTCCTACGAGCAGTACTTC. Translation gives CASSQDLGYSYEQYF.

The V gene is TRBV7-8, the J gene TRBJ1-1; D unclear. This CDR3 spans 15 amino acids. The germline V and J ends were trimmed by 2 bases and 5 bases, with 15 bases remaining between them. Germline V gene data show CDR1 as SGHVS and CDR2 as FQNEAQ. CDR3 DNA sequence: TGTGCCAGCAGCTTAAGTTCAGGTCCTTTTACTGAAGCTTTCTTT. Residues: CASSLSSGPFTEAFF. Variable domain in full (rest from reference TRBV7-8 and TRBJ1-1): GAGVSQSPRYKVAKRGQDVALRCDPISGHVSLFWYQQALGQGPEFLTYFQNEAQLDKSGLPSDRFFAERPEGSVSTLKIQRTQQEDSAVYLCASSLSSGPFTEAFFGQGTRLTVV.

This clonotype has more than one count but fewer than ten. The chain uses TRBV10-3 and TRBJ2-3; D is possibly TRBD1 or TRBD2 (6 bases each). Per germline, CDR1 ENHRY and CDR2 SYGVKD. The CDR3 extends over 13 amino acids. Trimming removed 9 bases at V and 6 bases at J, with 16 bases between. The CDR3 nucleotides read TGTGCCATTGAAAGGGGGGTTGGCGATACGCAGTATTTT. Protein sequence: CAIERGVGDTQYF.

The chain carries TRBV24-1 and TRBJ2-3, with no clear D. The V end was cut by 4 bases, the J end by 0 bases, with 10 bases between. The CDR3 contains 15 residues. Germline V lookup: CDR1 KGHDR, CDR2 SFDVKD. CDR3 nucleotide sequence: TGTGCCACCAGTGACCTTTCCTTTAGCACAGATACGCAGTATTTT. Translating it yields CATSDLSFSTDTQYF.

This clonotype came up many times. The V call is TRBV12-3 or TRBV12-4, the J call TRBJ2-7; 7 nucleotides line up with TRBD2. V lost 6 bases, J lost 2 bases, and 7 bases stayed unmatched. This CDR3 region has 14 residues. The CDR3 region has the DNA TGTGCCAGCAGACCGCAGGGAGGGGCCTACGAGCAGTACTTC. It translates to CASRPQGGAYEQYF.

This clonotype was picked up many times. J is TRBJ2-1 and V is TRBV29-1; 15 bases match TRBD2. CDR1 and CDR2 (germline): SQVTM, ANQGSEA. The CDR3 extends over 16 amino acids. Germline trimming cut 4 bases from V and 0 bases from J; bases unmatched to any gene: 1. For the CDR3, the DNA is TGCAGCGTTGGGGGACTAGCGGGAGGCTCCTACAATGAGCAGTTCTTC. It is translated as CSVGGLAGGSYNEQFF.

The J gene is TRBJ2-1, the V gene TRBV11-2; TRBD2 matches 11 bases. Germline V gene data show CDR1 as SGHAT and CDR2 as FQNNGV. V lost 3 bases and J lost 0; bases outside the gene matches: 13. The CDR3 extends over 20 amino acids. CDR3 residues: CASSLTSASGRLFSYNEQFF. The DNA of the CDR3 is TGTGCCAGCAGCTTGACCTCGGCTAGCGGGAGGTTATTCTCCTACAATGAGCAGTTCTTC.

The genes are TRBV7-2 and TRBJ2-3; 7 bases are shared with TRBD2. V dropped 7 bases and J dropped 2; count of bases not matched to a gene: 12. CDR1 is SGHTA, CDR2 FQGNSA, per germline. The CDR3 sequence is 16 residues long. The CDR3 reads CASTPSGGPLTDTQYF. CDR3 sequence (DNA): TGTGCCAGCACCCCATCGGGGGGTCCCCTCACAGATACGCAGTATTTT.

This clonotype turned up a few times. The chain links TRBV7-9 to TRBJ2-5; D ambiguous. The CDR3 sequence is 14 residues long. CDR1 is SEHNR and CDR2 is FQNEAQ in the germline V gene (reference sequence). Trimming cost V 3 bases and J 3 bases, with 11 bases left between them. The CDR3 DNA follows: TGTGCCAGCAGCTTCTGGACCGAAGAAGAGACCCAGTACTTC. Protein product: CASSFWTEEETQYF. Supplemented by reference TRBV7-9 and TRBJ2-5, the full variable domain reads DTGVSQNPRHKITKRGQNVTFRCDPISEHNRLYWYRQTLGQGPEFLTYFQNEAQLEKSRLLSDRFSAERPKGSFSTLEIQRTEQGDSAMYLCASSFWTEEETQYFGPGTRLLVL.